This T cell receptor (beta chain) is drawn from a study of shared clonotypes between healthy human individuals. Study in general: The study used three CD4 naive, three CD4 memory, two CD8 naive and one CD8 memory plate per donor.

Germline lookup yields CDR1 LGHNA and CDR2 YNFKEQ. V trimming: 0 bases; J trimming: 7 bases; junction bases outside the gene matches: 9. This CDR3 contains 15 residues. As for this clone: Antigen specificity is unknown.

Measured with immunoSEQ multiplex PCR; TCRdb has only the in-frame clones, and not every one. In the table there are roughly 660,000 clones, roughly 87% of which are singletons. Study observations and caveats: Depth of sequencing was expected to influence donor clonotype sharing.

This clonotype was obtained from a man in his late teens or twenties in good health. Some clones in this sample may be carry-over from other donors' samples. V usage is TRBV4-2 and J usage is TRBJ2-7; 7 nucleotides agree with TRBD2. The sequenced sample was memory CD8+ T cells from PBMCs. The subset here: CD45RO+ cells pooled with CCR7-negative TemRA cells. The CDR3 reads CASSQEGEGSGEQYF. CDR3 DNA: TGTGCCAGCAGCCAAGAAGGGGAGGGTTCCGGTGAGCAGTACTTC.